These T cell receptor beta chains were read from a single sample in a study of T cell changes during pregnancy in multiple sclerosis. Generated by immunoSEQ multiplex PCR, the TCRdb table keeps only in-frame clones and is missing some. The table has about 40,000 clones, about 90% seen once; the top ten hold 0.35% to 0.55%. This material consisted of CD4+ T cells from peripheral blood mononuclear cells, taken in the third trimester of pregnancy. The receptors derive from a female donor in good health, enrolled as a control in a pregnancy study. Both conserved end residues are part of each CDR3. A D gene is named only where the DNA matches it firmly. Expanded clones get a size class; other rows say once, few or many, or leave the size out.

abundance	d_gene	j_gene	v_gene	CDR3nt	CDR3aa
once	TRBD2	TRBJ2-1	TRBV12-5	TGTGCTAGTGGTCAGCGGGGGTCTCGGGAGCAGTTCTTC	CASGQRGSREQFF
.	.	TRBJ1-1	TRBV30	TGTGCCTGGAGTCCGGGGCCACCGCGGGGTGGAGGTGCTGAAGCTTTCTTT	CAWSPGPPRGGGAEAFF
.	.	TRBJ2-3	TRBV5-1	TGCGCCAGCAGCTTTAGTCCGGGATCAGATACGCAGTATTTT	CASSFSPGSDTQYF
.	.	TRBJ2-5	TRBV7-8	TGTGCCAGCAGCCGTACTACGGCGGGGGAGACCCAGTACTTC	CASSRTTAGETQYF
.	TRBD2	TRBJ2-1	TRBV4-3	TGCGCCAGCAGCCGTCGGACTAGCGGCACCTACAATGAGCAGTTCTTC	CASSRRTSGTYNEQFF
.	TRBD2	TRBJ2-1	TRBV29-1	TGCAGCGTTGATAGCGGGGGTTACAATGAGCAGTTCTTC	CSVDSGGYNEQFF
.	TRBD1	TRBJ2-7	TRBV28	TGTGCCAGCAGTTTAGGGACAGGCACGGGCGAGCAGTACTTC	CASSLGTGTGEQYF
.	.	TRBJ1-5	TRBV18	TGTGCCAGCTCACCTTCCCTCCAGGGATTGGGGCAGCCCCAGCATTTT	CASSPSLQGLGQPQHF
once	.	TRBJ1-1	TRBV11-2	TGTGCCAGCAGCTCAAAAAGCAGGGTGAAGGCGGTTGAAGCTTTCTTT	CASSSKSRVKAVEAFF
.	.	TRBJ1-4	TRBV10-3	TGTGCCATCAGCGGAGAGGAGGCGAAGTTGGAAAAACTGTTTTTT	CAISGEEAKLEKLFF
.	.	TRBJ1-5	TRBV6-5	TGTGCCAGCAGTTCAGGGTTCAATCAGCCCCAGCATTTT	CASSSGFNQPQHF
.	TRBD1	TRBJ1-2	TRBV9	TGTGCCAGCAGCACGGGACAGCCCCTCGGCGGCTACACCTTC	CASSTGQPLGGYTF
.	.	TRBJ1-1	TRBV6-5	TGTGCCAGCAGTTTACGGACAGCCAACACTGAAGCTTTCTTT	CASSLRTANTEAFF
.	TRBD2	TRBJ2-5	TRBV14	TGTGCCAGCAGCCTTCGGACTCCGGGGGGGTCCTGGACCCAGTACTTC	CASSLRTPGGSWTQYF
.	TRBD1	TRBJ1-4	TRBV11-1	TGTGCCAGCAGCTTGGGGACAGGGCACGAAAAACTGTTTTTT	CASSLGTGHEKLFF
.	TRBD1	TRBJ2-4	TRBV7-8	TGTGCCAGCAGCTCGCAGGGGGCAGTAGCCAAAAACATTCAGTACTTC	CASSSQGAVAKNIQYF
.	.	TRBJ2-5	TRBV7-6	TGTGCCAGCAGCTTATTACGAGCGCTCTCCCAAGAGACCCAGTACTTC	CASSLLRALSQETQYF
.	TRBD1	TRBJ2-7	TRBV5-4	TGTGCCAGCACCAACCCGGGACAGACTTACTACGAGCAGTACTTC	CASTNPGQTYYEQYF
.	.	TRBJ1-1	TRBV28	TGTGCCAGCGGAAGGGACGGGGGAAGTAGAGCTTTCTTT	CASGRDGGSRAFF
.	TRBD2	TRBJ2-5	TRBV10-3	TGTGCCATCAAGAATAGCGGGAGTGGGGAGACCCAGTACTTC	CAIKNSGSGETQYF
.	TRBD1	TRBJ1-5	TRBV7-2	TGTGCCAGCAGCCAGACAGGGCTCAATCAGCCCCAGCATTTT	CASSQTGLNQPQHF
.	.	TRBJ1-1	TRBV29-1	TGCAGCGTTGTAGGGGGCACTGAAGCTTTCTTT	CSVVGGTEAFF